The clone carrying this T cell receptor beta chain was picked up many times. What it binds is not known. V shed 2 bases, J shed 2 bases, and the junction held 3 bases outside the gene matches. CDR3 length: 14 residues. The source of the sample is a study of T-cell reconstitution after alpha-beta-depleted transplantation in children. Points from the study as a whole: Several hundred expanded graft clones reportedly supplied alpha-beta T cells about two months after transplant. Recipient T cells and thymic progenitors that survived were the source of the high TCRbeta diversity seen at day 60 in some patients. T-cell numbers and diversity one year post-transplant derived largely from freshly generated T cells.

Using unique molecular identifiers, the investigators prepared the TCRbeta library. TCRdb itself ran the PCR reads through MiXCR, one entry per CDR3 protein. The sample comprises around 440,000 distinct CDR3 sequences, about 17% of which are singletons, and around 30% rests with the top ten. The sequence derives from a boy younger than two who had a stem cell transplant for Wiskott-Aldrich syndrome, so the T cells may come from the graft donor. V gene TRBV12-3 or TRBV12-4 combines with J gene TRBJ2-7, with TRBD1 identical over 7 bases. The sample was PBMCs, mostly from graft donor cells, taken 360 days after TCRalphabeta/CD19-depleted stem cell transplant. The CDR3 nucleotides read TGTGCCAGCAGTTTATTAGACAGGGCCTACGAGCAGTACTTC. It translates to CASSLLDRAYEQYF.